Listed below are T cell receptor beta chains from one sample, sequenced in a study of cytomegalovirus exposure and HLA in healthy donors. The protocol was immunoSEQ multiplex PCR, while the TCRdb copy is restricted to in-frame clones and leaves out a portion. This sample has some 140,000 clones, with around 78% found just once. The sequencing sample was made of PBMCs. The origin of the receptors is a female donor in good health and CMV-seropositive. Each CDR3 is given with its conserved first and last residue. Fields, in order: V gene, clone size, D gene, CDR3 length, J gene, CDR3 protein, CDR3 DNA. A D gene is named only where the DNA matches it firmly. Size values are once, few and many counts, or a class for expanded clones, and some rows have none.

>TRBV28|.|TRBD1|12|TRBJ1-6
CASRLGQATLHF
TGTGCCAGCAGGCTGGGACAGGCGACCCTCCACTTT
>TRBV19|.|.|12|TRBJ2-7
CASTEGAGEQYF
TGTGCCTCCACAGAGGGAGCAGGCGAGCAGTACTTC
>TRBV11-3|.|TRBD1|16|TRBJ2-1
CASSLTGTGGLHEQFF
TGTGCCAGCAGCTTAACCGGGACAGGGGGCCTCCATGAGCAGTTCTTC
>TRBV2|few|TRBD1|14|TRBJ1-2
CASEDRGAFYGYTF
TGTGCCAGCGAGGACAGGGGCGCTTTCTATGGCTACACCTTC
>TRBV28|.|.|13|TRBJ1-5
CASREDGNQPQHF
TGTGCCAGCAGGGAGGACGGGAATCAGCCCCAGCATTTT
>TRBV7-5|.|.|15|TRBJ2-7
CVRSLGTGVGYEQYF
TGTGTCAGAAGCTTAGGTACGGGGGTAGGTTACGAGCAGTACTTC
>TRBV7-9|.|.|14|TRBJ2-5
CASSLGQYQETQYF
TGTGCCAGCAGCTTAGGGCAGTACCAAGAGACCCAGTACTTC
>TRBV6-1|.|.|13|TRBJ1-2
CASNRQTNYGYTF
TGTGCCAGCAACAGACAGACCAACTATGGCTACACCTTC
>TRBV2|.|TRBD1|14|TRBJ1-4
CASSGQGINEKLFF
TGTGCCAGCAGTGGACAGGGGATTAATGAAAAACTGTTTTTT
>TRBV7-9|.|.|13|TRBJ1-4
CASSPGVVEKLFF
TGTGCCAGCAGCCCCGGAGTAGTTGAAAAACTGTTTTTT
>TRBV2|.|.|16|TRBJ2-1
CASSEEPTSSYNEQFF
TGTGCCAGCAGTGAAGAGCCTACTAGCTCCTACAATGAGCAGTTCTTC
>TRBV7-9|.|.|15|TRBJ2-1
CASSLAQAAYNEQFF
TGTGCCAGCAGCTTAGCCCAAGCCGCCTACAATGAGCAGTTCTTC
>TRBV11-2|once|TRBD1|17|TRBJ2-5
CASSIFGTGVPQETQYF
TGTGCCAGCAGCATCTTCGGGACAGGGGTCCCCCAAGAGACCCAGTACTTC
>TRBV11-2|.|TRBD1|14|TRBJ2-1
CASSSQGAVYEQFF
TGTGCCAGCAGCTCCCAGGGGGCGGTCTATGAGCAGTTCTTC
>TRBV6-6|.|TRBD1|13|TRBJ2-1
CASSLDRMNEQFF
TGTGCCAGCAGTCTGGACAGGATGAATGAGCAGTTCTTC
>TRBV5-5|few|.|12|TRBJ1-3
CASSQEVNTIYF
TGTGCCAGCAGCCAGGAAGTAAACACCATATATTTT
>TRBV14|few|.|16|TRBJ2-3
CASSQETHSSTDTQYF
TGTGCCAGCAGCCAAGAGACACACAGTAGCACAGATACGCAGTATTTT
>TRBV28|.|.|13|TRBJ1-6
CATIQGSNSPLHF
TGTGCCACCATACAGGGAAGTAATTCACCCCTCCACTTT
>TRBV19|.|.|14|TRBJ1-2
CASRGEQASYGYTF
TGTGCCAGTAGAGGAGAACAGGCTAGCTATGGCTACACCTTC
>TRBV5-4|.|.|16|TRBJ2-7
CASSLGWGQRSYEQYF
TGTGCCAGCAGCTTGGGTTGGGGACAACGGTCCTACGAGCAGTACTTC
>TRBV27|.|TRBD1|16|TRBJ1-4
CASSLSGQGAYEKLFF
TGTGCCAGCAGTTTATCTGGACAGGGGGCTTATGAAAAACTGTTTTTT
>TRBV6-6|few|TRBD2|15|TRBJ2-3
CASSYAGGPTDTQYF
TGTGCCAGCAGTTACGCGGGAGGCCCCACAGATACGCAGTATTTT
>TRBV15|.|.|15|TRBJ2-7
CATSRRGRSSYEQYF
TGTGCCACCAGCAGAAGGGGAAGGAGCTCCTACGAGCAGTACTTC
>TRBV11-2|.|TRBD1|16|TRBJ2-7
CASSLLPGQGSYEQYF
TGTGCCAGCAGTTTACTACCGGGACAGGGGTCCTACGAGCAGTACTTC